The entry below describes one T cell receptor beta chain. This clonotype has just a few counts. Its antigen remains unidentified. Within one base of it there is no much larger clone, and no base qualities were kept. Library creation used 5' RACE. Sequencing took place on an Illumina HiSeq 2500. A second PCR of 7 to 11 cycles was performed with a sample-barcoded 5' primer and a J-beta primer mix. Each TCR beta cDNA molecule received a unique molecular identifier from a template-switch 5' adaptor carrying 12 random nucleotides. Each sample yielded at least 2.5 million CDR3-containing paired-end reads. First-strand cDNA synthesis was performed from all RNA using the Mint cDNA synthesis kit, with priming by a TRBC-specific oligonucleotide. Following uracil-DNA glycosylase treatment, all cDNA underwent a first 18-cycle PCR with the universal primers M1SS and BC2_uni_R. The published analysis was carried out like this. For normalization, 1 million high-quality reads, each with a distinct molecular identifier, were randomly selected from each sample. Instead of being binned into consensus sequences, reads with shared molecular identifiers were discarded. CDR3 identification, clonotype clustering and error correction used MiTCR with a Q25 quality threshold and the strictest error-elimination algorithm. A nonparametric unseen species model with Euler transformation was used to estimate lower-bound total TCR beta diversity. TCRdb reprocessed the public reads (quality trimming at Q25 with fastp, clone calling with MiXCR) and kept in-frame beta chains. Identical CDR3 proteins give one entry, which carries the most common genes and DNA. In this record, the V and J calls reflect TCRdb's handling and not the investigators' own analysis. The sample table contains over 1.5 million distinct CDR3 sequences; only one count was recorded for less than 50% of them. The ten largest account for over 2% of the sample.

The germline V gene provides CDR1 MNHEY and CDR2 SVGAGI. The cysteine opens and the phenylalanine closes a CDR3 of 17 amino acids. The entry retains the CDR3 DNA only, 51 bases that are in frame from base 1. Trimming leaves V shorter by 0 bases and J shorter by 8 bases, with the junction holding 10 bases beyond the gene matches. The sample comes from a study of blood T cells in healthy people across ages (dated by TCRdb to 2013 to 2016). Describing the broader study: Template switching captured roughly one uniquely barcoded TCR beta cDNA molecule per two T cells in model experiments. Age-related changes in TCR beta repertoire diversity were measured in the study by deep sequencing normalized with unique cDNA molecular identifiers. The donors were divided into four age groups: young (average approximately 17 years), middle-aged (under 40), aged (about 56) and long-lived (approximately 74). To avoid experimental bias, donors of different ages were distributed randomly across sequencing lanes. The study analyzed two additional independent replicas of 1 million unique cDNA reads from the same blood draw for two donors, one aged 18 to 29 and one aged 80 or older. General findings and caveats noted by the study authors: Estimates of total diversity from one million sequenced T cells were regarded as lower bounds and underestimates. Compared with the aged group, more naive CD4+ T cells, fewer expanded clones and increased TCR diversity were shown by the long-lived group, suggesting age selection. Donor CMV infection status was unknown, potentially confounding age-related changes in expanded clonotypes. As age increased, observed TCR beta diversity per million T cells dropped in a roughly linear way, and a significant reduction was already evident by age about 40. There was a strong correlation between observed TCR beta diversity and the percentage of naive T cells measured by flow cytometry. Conclusive comparison of naive and antigen-experienced compartments was prevented by the profiling of bulk unsorted PBMCs.

Donors were a few dozen systemically healthy Caucasian individuals from Russia aged roughly 6 to 90 years. Approximately 9.7 milliliters of peripheral blood were drawn from each donor into EDTA-treated Vacutainer tubes. Ficoll-Paque density-gradient centrifugation was used to isolate PBMCs, with at least 7 million per sample. Total RNA, at least 6 micrograms per sample, was extracted from PBMCs with Trizol reagent. The percentages of naive CD45RAhigh/CD27high T cells were determined by flow cytometry on a PBMC aliquot from every donor. The origin of this receptor is a woman aged 40 to 50 in good health. Sequenced material: blood. This receptor chain uses TRBV6-5 and TRBJ2-3, and TRBD2 aligns with 11 junction nucleotides. The nucleotide sequence reads as follows: TGTGCCAGCAGTTACTCGACCGGGACTAGCGGTACCCCTACGCAGTATTTT. It translates as CASSYSTGTSGTPTQYF.